Presented here are 23 T cell receptor beta chains from one specimen sequenced in a study of tumor-infiltrating lymphocytes in primary liver carcinoma. Constant-region priming of around 530 ng total RNA yielded TCR beta cDNA. Three nested multiplex PCR rounds of slightly modified ARM-PCR generated TCR beta libraries. TRBV1-TRBV30 forward primers paired with a C-beta reverse primer were used in the first two PCR rounds, which ran roughly 9 cycles each. In TCRdb, the multiplex PCR reads were re-called with MiXCR into one record per CDR3 protein. The repertoire holds about 200,000 distinct CDR3 sequences, with just under 85% as singletons. Investigators took RNA and DNA out together from approximately 22-30 mg of unsorted bulk tissue. Specimen: tumor tissue from primary liver carcinoma. These receptors came from a middle-aged man with primary liver carcinoma and hepatitis B virus infection.

Concerning this clonotype: The germline gene is not matched at one end of the junction; a read error may be the cause. The rearrangement uses TRBV5-4 and TRBJ2-7; D gene unclear. Germline CDR1 and CDR2: SGHNT and YYREEE (reference sequence). CDR3 length: 14 residues. In nucleotides, the CDR3 is TGTGCCAGTAGCTTGGCCGGTTTCTCCTACGAGCAGAACTTC. Translated: CASSLAGFSYEQNF.

Comment on this clonotype: A much larger clone sits a single nucleotide away, making a read error possible. In DNA, the CDR3 is TGTGCCAGCAGCTCTACAGGGGAGGGGGAGCAGTACTTC. Translating it yields CASSSTGEGEQYF. The chain is built from TRBV7-9 and TRBJ2-7; D tentatively fits TRBD1 or TRBD2 (7 bases each). Germline lookup yields CDR1 SEHNR and CDR2 FQNEAQ (reference sequence). The germline V and J ends were trimmed by 4 bases and 7 bases, with 14 bases remaining between them. This CDR3 comprises 13 residues.

The rearrangement links TRBV29-1 to TRBJ2-5; D is unclear. Germline CDR1 and CDR2: SQVTM and ANQGSEA. The CDR3 contains 12 residues. Deletions cut 3 bases from V and 5 bases from J, with 10 bases between. For the CDR3, the DNA is TGCAGCGTTGACGTAGTGGGGGAGACCCAGTACTTC. It translates to CSVDVVGETQYF.

The V call is TRBV6-2 or TRBV6-3, the J call TRBJ2-2, with D perhaps TRBD1 (5 bases). Per the germline V gene, CDR1 is MNHEY and CDR2 is SVGEGT. Trimming stripped 9 bases from V and 4 bases from J, with 21 bases between. The CDR3 spans 16 residues. CDR3 in amino acids: CASSRAWTPFTGELFF. CDR3 bases: TGTGCCAGTAGCCGAGCCTGGACACCTTTCACCGGGGAGCTGTTTTTT.

The V and J genes are TRBV11-1 and TRBJ2-1; 8 bases are a match to TRBD1. This CDR3 comprises 16 residues. With 7 bases clipped from V and 13 bases from J, the junction kept 21 bases outside the gene matches. From germline, CDR1 is SGHAT and CDR2 FQDESV (reference sequence). The CDR3 nucleotides read TGTGCCAGCATCTCATCTCGAGACAGGGGCTTAAATAAACAGTTCTTC. It yields the protein CASISSRDRGLNKQFF.

A note on this clonotype: A much larger clone sits a single nucleotide away, making a read error possible. The rearrangement links TRBV30 to TRBJ2-1, with TRBD2 identical over 10 bases. Per the germline V gene, CDR1 is GTSNPN and CDR2 is SVGIG (reference sequence). The CDR3 is made up of 18 amino acids. This chain's CDR3 is CAWSVLVAGGLLYNKQFF. DNA for the CDR3: TGTGCCTGGAGTGTACTCGTAGCGGGAGGACTTCTCTACAATAAGCAGTTCTTC.

Of note for this clonotype: Its ends do not fully match the called genes, so a read error is possible. This rearrangement joins TRBV5-1 to TRBJ2-2; D call uncertain. The CDR3 extends over 18 amino acids. Germline V gives CDR1 SGHRS, CDR2 YFSETQ. CDR3 coding DNA: TGCGCCAGCAGCTTGGCGGCTTCAGGCCAACAAATCACCCGGGAGCTGTTTTTT. It yields the protein CASSLAASGQQITRELFF. The full variable domain, its missing parts supplied by reference TRBV5-1 and TRBJ2-2, is KAGVTQTPRYLIKTRGQQVTLSCSPISGHRSVSWYQQTPGQGLQFLFEYFSETQRNKGNFPGRFSGRQFSNSRSEMNVSTLELGDSALYLCASSLAASGQQITRELFFGEGSRLTVL.

The chain carries TRBV5-4 and TRBJ2-2; D possibly corresponds to TRBD1 (6 bases). The CDR3 length is 15 residues. Germline CDR1 is SGHNT and CDR2 is YYREEE (reference sequence). V was trimmed by 6 bases and J by 12 bases, leaving 24 bases between them. CDR3 protein: CASIPGQANTGKLFF. CDR3 in DNA: TGTGCCAGCATCCCGGGACAAGCGAACACAGGGAAGCTGTTTTTT.

With regard to this clonotype: Mismatch with germline at one junction end may stem from a read error. The V and J genes are TRBV4-3 and TRBJ2-1, with 9 bases identical to TRBD2. Germline loops: CDR1 LGHNA, CDR2 YSLEER. This CDR3 has 17 amino acids. CDR3 region: CVSSQDLAGTSYNEQFF. DNA for the CDR3: TGCGTCAGCAGCCAGGACCTAGCGGGAACTTCCTACAATGAGCAGTTCTTC.

Points on this clonotype: The junction does not match germline at one end; this may be a read error. This rearrangement joins TRBV4-3 to TRBJ2-7; maybe TRBD1 (6 bases). CDR3 length: 15 residues. Germline CDR1 and CDR2: LGHNA and YSLEER. The CDR3 bases are TGCGCCAGCAGCCAAGATAAGGGGGTGGGAGACGAGCATTACTTC. Its protein product is CASSQDKGVGDEHYF.

The chain joins TRBV25-1 to TRBJ2-5, with a weak D call TRBD1 (6 bases). V was cut by 6 bases and J by 2 bases, with 19 bases left in between. In germline, CDR1 is MGHDK, CDR2 SYGVNS. The CDR3 totals 16 residues. The CDR3 sequence is CASRSWEQGLQETQYF. The DNA for the CDR3 is TGTGCCAGCAGATCGTGGGAGCAGGGGCTTCAAGAGACCCAGTACTTC.

Concerning this clonotype itself: Sequence at one end of the junction differs from germline and may be a read error. The rearrangement links TRBV29-1 to TRBJ2-2; D may be TRBD2 (7 bases). CDR1 SQVTM and CDR2 ANQGSEA come from the germline V gene. The CDR3 has 14 amino acids. In DNA, the CDR3 is TGCAGCGTAGAGGGGGGGGCGAACACCGGGGAGCCGTTTTTT. This gives the protein CSVEGGANTGEPFF.

For this clonotype: One end of the junction varies from germline; a read error may be responsible. This chain links TRBV11-2 with TRBJ2-6; weak D call: TRBD1 (7 bases). There are 21 residues in the CDR3. CDR1 and CDR2 from the germline V gene are SGHAT and FQNNGV. The DNA of the CDR3 is TGTGCCAGCAGCATGGGGGGATACAGGGGCATTTCCCTCTCTAGGGCCAACATCCTGACTTTC. This sequence encodes CASSMGGYRGISLSRANILTF.

DNA of the CDR3: TGTGCCAGCAGTTCGAACGCTAGCGGGTTAGTCAAAAACATTCAGTACTTC. This codes for CASSSNASGLVKNIQYF. V is TRBV28 and J is TRBJ2-4; 8 bases match TRBD2. Looked up from germline, CDR1 is MDHEN and CDR2 is SYDVKM. V shed 4 bases, J shed 3 bases, and the junction held 11 bases outside the gene matches. The CDR3 has 17 amino acids.

Notes on this clonotype: The conserved final phenylalanine or tryptophan is absent from the CDR3, which likely points to a read error. For the CDR3, the DNA is TGCGCTAGCAGCCACACAGATACGCAGTATCTT. Protein sequence: CASSHTDTQYL. The chain combines TRBV10-2 with TRBJ2-3; unclear D gene. This CDR3 region has 11 residues. CDR1 WSHSY and CDR2 SAAADI come from the germline V gene.

This clonotype appeared a single time. Lacking the conserved final phenylalanine or tryptophan, this CDR3 likely reflects a read error. V usage is TRBV29-1 and J usage is TRBJ2-2; D ambiguous. The CDR3 spans 12 residues. Germline assignment: CDR1 SQVTM and CDR2 ANQGSEA. V lost 4 bases, J lost 0 bases, and 3 bases lay in between. The CDR3 reads CSVVPNTGELFS. The CDR3 DNA is TGCAGCGTTGTGCCGAACACCGGGGAGCTGTTTTCT.

In its sample, this clonotype was seen many times. The CDR3 bases are TGCGCCAGCAGCTTGGAGGCTAGCGGGGGCCAAGAGACCCAGTACTTC. Translation: CASSLEASGGQETQYF. The chain employs TRBV5-1 and TRBJ2-5, with 10 bases that match TRBD2. Trimming cost V 0 bases and J 1 base; bases outside gene matches: 3. The CDR3 contains 16 residues. Germline CDR1 is SGHRS and CDR2 is YFSETQ.

This clonotype occurred a few times. This could be a read error, since a much larger clone is one nucleotide away. The rearrangement links TRBV30 to TRBJ1-2; maybe TRBD1 (6 bases). The ends were cut back, 1 base at V and 3 bases at J, with 15 bases in the middle. In germline, CDR1 is GTSNPN, CDR2 SVGIG (reference sequence). The CDR3 runs 15 residues. As DNA, the CDR3 is TGTGCCTGGAGTGGACAGGACAAGCCCTACTATGGCTACACCTTC. This sequence encodes CAWSGQDKPYYGYTF.

This clonotype is a singleton in its sample. Germline and junction disagree at one end, which may indicate a read error. The chain employs TRBV5-4 and TRBJ1-6, with 9 nucleotides matching TRBD1. The CDR3 sequence is 12 residues long. Germline CDR1 reads SGHNT; CDR2 reads YYREEE (reference sequence). The chain's CDR3 is CAGTGQGSPLNF. The CDR3 DNA reads TGTGCCGGCACCGGACAGGGGTCACCCCTCAACTTT.

The genes are TRBV29-1 and TRBJ2-1, with TRBD1 matching over 9 bases. V lost 3 bases to trimming and J lost 11 bases; unmatched junction nucleotides: 14. CDR1 and CDR2 from the germline V gene are SQVTM and ANQGSEA. The CDR3 spans 15 residues. The CDR3 DNA reads as TGCAGCGTTGAGTTCGGTACAGGGGGCTTTTATAAGCAGTTCTTC. It translates to CSVEFGTGGFYKQFF.

With respect to this clonotype: A much larger clone differs from this one at a single base, so this may be a read error. Because the CDR3's place on the DNA is in doubt, the DNA is left out and the CDR3 is given as listed by TCRdb. This chain connects TRBV5-1 to TRBJ2-1; TRBD1, the table's D call, was not compared with the DNA. Both ends counted, the CDR3 spans 15 residues. Germline CDR1 and CDR2: SGHRS and YFSETQ. CDR3 sequence reads: CASSLDVAGGNEQIF.

On this clonotype itself: One junction end disagrees with the germline gene, perhaps due to a read error. The chain recombines TRBV11-2 with TRBJ2-7; 7 bases agree with TRBD2. From germline, CDR1 is SGHAT and CDR2 FQNNGV. The CDR3 contains 15 residues. CDR3 sequence reads: CASSLTLTGGSEQYF. The CDR3, as DNA: TGTGCCAGCAGCTTAACCCTAACGGGGGGTAGCGAGCAGTATTTC.

A remark on this clonotype: A read error may produce the germline difference seen at one junction end. The chain recombines TRBV5-5 with TRBJ2-1; 10 positions agree with TRBD2. The CDR3 contains 15 residues. Germline V gene lookup returns CDR1 SGHKS and CDR2 YYEKEE (reference sequence). CDR3 in amino acids: CASSSGLADENVQFF. CDR3 in DNA: TGTGCCAGCAGCTCAGGACTAGCGGACGAAAATGTGCAGTTCTTC. Combining the CDR3 with reference TRBV5-5 and TRBJ2-1 gives the whole variable domain DAGVTQSPTHLIKTRGQQVTLRCSPISGHKSVSWYQQVLGQGPQFIFQYYEKEERGRGNFPDRFSARQFPNYSSELNVNALLLGDSALYLCASSSGLADENVQFFGPGTRLTVL.